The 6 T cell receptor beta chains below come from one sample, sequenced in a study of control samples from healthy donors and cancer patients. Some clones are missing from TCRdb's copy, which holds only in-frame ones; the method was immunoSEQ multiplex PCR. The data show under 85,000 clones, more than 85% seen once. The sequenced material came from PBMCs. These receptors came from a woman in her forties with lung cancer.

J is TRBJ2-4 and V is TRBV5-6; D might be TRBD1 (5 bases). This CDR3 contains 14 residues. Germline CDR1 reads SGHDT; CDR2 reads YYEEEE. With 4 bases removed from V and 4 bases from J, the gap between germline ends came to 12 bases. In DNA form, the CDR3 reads TGTGCCAGCAGCGCGAAGTCAGGGAAAAACATTCAGTACTTC. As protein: CASSAKSGKNIQYF.

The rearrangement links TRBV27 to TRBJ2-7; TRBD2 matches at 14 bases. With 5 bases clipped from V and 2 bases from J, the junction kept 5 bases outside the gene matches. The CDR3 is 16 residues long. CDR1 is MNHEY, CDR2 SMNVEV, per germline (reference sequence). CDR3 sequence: CASSARLAGGPYEQYF. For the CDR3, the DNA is TGTGCCAGCAGTGCGCGACTAGCGGGGGGGCCCTACGAGCAGTACTTC.

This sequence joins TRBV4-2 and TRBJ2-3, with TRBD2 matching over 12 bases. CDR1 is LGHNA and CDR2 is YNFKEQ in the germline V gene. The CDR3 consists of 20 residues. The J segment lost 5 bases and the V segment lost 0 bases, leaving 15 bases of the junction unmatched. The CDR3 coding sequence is TGTGCCAGCAGCCAAGACGGTCCATCTAGCGGGGGGGCTATTGGAGATACGCAGTATTTT. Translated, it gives CASSQDGPSSGGAIGDTQYF.

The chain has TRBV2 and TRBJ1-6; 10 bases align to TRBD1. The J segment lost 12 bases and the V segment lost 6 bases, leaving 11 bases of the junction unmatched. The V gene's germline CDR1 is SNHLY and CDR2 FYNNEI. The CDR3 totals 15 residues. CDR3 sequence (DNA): TGTGCCAGCAGCCTCGGGCGGGACAGGGGAGGACCCCTCCACTTT. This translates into CASSLGRDRGGPLHF.

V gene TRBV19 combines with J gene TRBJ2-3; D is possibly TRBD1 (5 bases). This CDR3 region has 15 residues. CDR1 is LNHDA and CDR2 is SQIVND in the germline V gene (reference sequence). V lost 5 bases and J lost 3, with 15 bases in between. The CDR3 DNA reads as TGTGCCAGTAGTGTGGGGCCAATCGTGACAGATACGCAGTATTTT. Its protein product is CASSVGPIVTDTQYF.

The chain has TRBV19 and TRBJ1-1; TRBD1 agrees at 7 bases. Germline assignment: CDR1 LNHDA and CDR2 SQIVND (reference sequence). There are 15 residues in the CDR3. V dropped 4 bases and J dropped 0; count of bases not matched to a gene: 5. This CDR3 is CASSTSGTVNTEAFF. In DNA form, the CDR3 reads TGTGCCAGTAGTACTTCTGGGACAGTGAACACTGAAGCTTTCTTT.